Listed here are 18 T cell receptor beta chains from one sample, sequenced in a study of blood T cell repertoires in COVID-19. Clones were sequenced by immunoSEQ multiplex PCR, and TCRdb holds only the in-frame ones, with some missing. The data contain about 210,000 clones, 65% to 90% of them seen just once; the ten biggest clones take up 9.7%. What was sequenced was peripheral blood. All receptors derive from a man in his fifties with active or convalescent COVID-19.

V and J are TRBV6-2 or TRBV6-3 and TRBJ2-7; a possible D gene is TRBD2 (6 bases). In germline, CDR1 is MNHEY, CDR2 SVGEGT. V was cut by 2 bases and J by 1 base, with 18 bases left in between. This CDR3 has 17 residues. In DNA form, the CDR3 reads TGTGCCAGCAGTTACCCTATAGACGGGAGAAGGTCCTACGAGCAGTACTTC. It specifies CASSYPIDGRRSYEQYF.

The V and J genes are TRBV7-9 and TRBJ1-6, with unresolved D. The germline CDR1 and CDR2 sequences are SEHNR and FQNEAQ (reference sequence). The CDR3 is made up of 14 amino acids. V lost 5 bases to trimming and J lost 7 bases, with 12 bases between them. CDR3 sequence reads: CASSKHSENSPLHF. The CDR3 DNA is TGTGCCAGCAGCAAGCACAGTGAGAATTCACCCCTCCACTTT.

The chain carries TRBV5-1 and TRBJ1-1; possible D gene TRBD1, 6 bases. From germline, CDR1 is SGHRS and CDR2 YFSETQ. The CDR3 length is 13 residues. V was clipped by 0 bases and J by 10 bases, with 13 bases between them. The CDR3 coding sequence is TGCGCCAGCAGCTTGGCCATGGGGGCCGTAGCTTTCTTT. It codes for CASSLAMGAVAFF.

This CDR3 is CASSLSGGVQPQHF. CDR3 coding DNA: TGTGCCAGCAGTTTATCCGGAGGAGTCCAGCCCCAGCATTTT. The chain combines TRBV28 with TRBJ1-5, with D uncertain. V was shortened by 1 base and J by 7 bases, with 11 bases between the two germline ends. Germline CDR1 is MDHEN and CDR2 is SYDVKM. This CDR3 spans 14 amino acids.

This clone came up a few times. The chain couples TRBV6-1 to TRBJ2-3; D is possibly TRBD2 (5 bases). The CDR3 consists of 14 residues. V lost 3 bases, J lost 4 bases, and 11 bases lay in between. Germline-derived CDR1 and CDR2 are MNHNS and SASEGT. CDR3: CASSEGEGADTQYF. CDR3 sequence (DNA): TGTGCCAGCAGTGAGGGAGAGGGCGCAGATACGCAGTATTTT.

The gene calls are TRBV5-1 and TRBJ2-7; the match to TRBD2 covers 7 bases. The CDR3 has 14 amino acids. With V trimmed by 7 bases and J by 3 bases, 10 bases remained unmatched. CDR1 is SGHRS and CDR2 is YFSETQ in the germline V gene. CDR3 sequence: CASGKTTGGYEQYF. The DNA for the CDR3 is TGCGCCAGCGGCAAAACGACGGGAGGCTACGAGCAGTACTTC.

The rearrangement joins TRBV5-1 to TRBJ2-5, with 8 bases fitting TRBD2. Per the germline V gene, CDR1 is SGHRS and CDR2 is YFSETQ. The CDR3 has 17 residues. Germline trimming cut 5 bases from V and 1 base from J; bases unmatched to any gene: 13. The CDR3 is CASSSKSGLVVQETQYF. The CDR3 nucleotides are TGCGCCAGCAGTTCTAAATCGGGACTAGTGGTCCAAGAGACCCAGTACTTC.

The chain combines TRBV10-3 with TRBJ1-5; 8 bases line up with TRBD1. The V gene's germline CDR1 is ENHRY and CDR2 SYGVKD. V lost 1 base and J lost 3; bases outside the gene matches: 2. The CDR3 sequence is 15 residues long. CDR3 bases: TGTGCCATCAGTGAGTACAGGGGGTTCAATCAGCCCCAGCATTTT. It translates to CAISEYRGFNQPQHF.

The rearrangement uses TRBV3-1 (or the pseudogene TRBV3-2) and TRBJ2-7; 10 nucleotides match TRBD2. Germline loops: CDR1 LGHDT, CDR2 YNNKEL (reference sequence). The CDR3 covers 15 residues. V was clipped by 4 bases and J by 1 base; unmatched bases: 4. This CDR3 is CASSPRLAGSYEQYF. The DNA of the CDR3 is TGTGCCAGCAGCCCACGACTAGCGGGTTCCTACGAGCAGTACTTC.

V is TRBV5-6 and J is TRBJ1-5; possibly TRBD1 for D (6 bases). CDR3 length: 13 amino acids. The V gene lost 3 bases and the J gene lost 5 bases, with 9 bases spanning the gap. CDR1 and CDR2 (germline): SGHDT, YYEEEE. CDR3 region: CASSSGQYQPQHF. The CDR3 DNA sequence: TGTGCCAGCAGCTCCGGACAGTATCAGCCCCAGCATTTT.

This clone was seen a few times. This CDR3 reads CASSIDRRAVEEKLFF. DNA for the CDR3: TGTGCCAGTAGTATAGATCGCAGGGCTGTAGAAGAAAAACTGTTTTTT. The chain carries TRBV19 and TRBJ1-4; the D gene is possibly TRBD1 (5 bases). Germline V CDR1 and CDR2: LNHDA, SQIVND (reference sequence). The CDR3 length is 16 residues. Trimming pared 0 bases from V and 8 bases from J, leaving 16 bases between. Full variable domain (missing parts from reference TRBV19 and TRBJ1-4): DGGITQSPKYLFRKEGQNVTLSCEQNLNHDAMYWYRQDPGQGLRLIYYSQIVNDFQKGDIAEGYSVSREKKESFPLTVTSAQKNPTAFYLCASSIDRRAVEEKLFFGSGTQLSVL.

The chain combines TRBV19 with TRBJ1-5; unclear D gene. CDR3 length: 16 residues. Trimming removed 5 bases from V and 4 bases from J, with 18 bases in between. Germline assignment: CDR1 LNHDA and CDR2 SQIVND (reference sequence). CDR3 loop: CASSDYWQALNQPQHF. The CDR3 DNA is TGTGCCAGTAGTGACTATTGGCAGGCCCTGAATCAGCCCCAGCATTTT.

Regarding this clone: The same CDR3 can be traced to other DNA sequences in this sample. The rearrangement joins TRBV9 to TRBJ2-1; 7 bases are a match to TRBD2. CDR3 length: 15 amino acids. Germline V gives CDR1 SGDLS, CDR2 YYNGEE. Losses at the gene ends were 0 bases for V and 7 bases for J; bases not matched to a gene: 7. CDR3 nucleotide sequence: TGTGCCAGCAGCGTAGGGGCGGGAGTCGGGAATGAGCAGTTCTTC. Residues: CASSVGAGVGNEQFF.

The V and J genes are TRBV21-1 and TRBJ1-6; TRBD1 is taken as the D call from the table, unchecked against the DNA. TRBV21-1 is a recognized pseudogene. This CDR3 is 18 amino acids long. The CDR3 region has the DNA TGTGCCAGCAGCAAATGGCTGGGAAGGGGGTGCCATAATTCACCCCTCCACTTT. Its protein product is CASSKWLGRGCHNSPLHF.

J is TRBJ2-5 and V is TRBV3-1 (or the pseudogene TRBV3-2); 13 bases are a match to TRBD2. The CDR3 consists of 16 residues. J was trimmed by 4 bases and V by 3 bases; bases with no gene match: 5. The germline V gene encodes CDR1 LGHDT and CDR2 YNNKEL (reference sequence). The CDR3 DNA sequence: TGTGCCAGCAGCCATGGACTAGCGGGAGCGGGAGAGACCCAGTACTTC. This sequence encodes CASSHGLAGAGETQYF.

The chain recombines TRBV29-1 with TRBJ2-4, with D maybe TRBD1 (5 bases). The germline V gene encodes CDR1 SQVTM and CDR2 ANQGSEA. V lost 3 bases to trimming and J lost 0 bases, with 12 bases between them. This CDR3 is 15 amino acids long. The CDR3 region has the DNA TGCAGCGTTGAGAAAAGGGGTCTAGCCAAAAACATTCAGTACTTC. Residues: CSVEKRGLAKNIQYF.

DNA of the CDR3: TGCAGCGTTGATACAGGGAAAAAAGAAAAACTGTTTTTT. It codes for CSVDTGKKEKLFF. This chain links TRBV29-1 with TRBJ1-4; D possibly corresponds to TRBD1 (6 bases). Trimming removed 3 bases from V and 8 bases from J, with 13 bases in between. This CDR3 has 13 residues. Germline loops: CDR1 SQVTM, CDR2 ANQGSEA.

The chain couples TRBV7-8 to TRBJ2-7; 9 bases agree with TRBD1. This CDR3 comprises 17 residues. The germline V gene encodes CDR1 SGHVS and CDR2 FQNEAQ. With V trimmed by 4 bases and J by 1 base, 11 bases remained unmatched. CDR3 in DNA: TGTGCCAGCAGCTCTCCGACCGGGACAGGGTTTTCCTACGAGCAGTACTTC. Residues: CASSSPTGTGFSYEQYF.